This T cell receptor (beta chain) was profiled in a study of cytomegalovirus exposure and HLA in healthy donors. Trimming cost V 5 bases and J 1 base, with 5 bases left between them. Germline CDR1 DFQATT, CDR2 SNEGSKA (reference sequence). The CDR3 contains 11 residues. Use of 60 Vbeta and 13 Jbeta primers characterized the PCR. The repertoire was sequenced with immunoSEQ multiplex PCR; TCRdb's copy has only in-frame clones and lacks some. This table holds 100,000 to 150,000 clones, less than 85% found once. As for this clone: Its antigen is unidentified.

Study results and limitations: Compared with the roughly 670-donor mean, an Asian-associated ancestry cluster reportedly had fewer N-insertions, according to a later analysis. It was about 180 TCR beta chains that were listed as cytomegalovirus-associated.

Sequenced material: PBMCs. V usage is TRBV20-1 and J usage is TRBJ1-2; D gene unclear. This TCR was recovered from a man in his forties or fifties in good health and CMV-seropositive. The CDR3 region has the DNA TGCAGTGCTGAGTTTAACTATGGCTACACCTTC. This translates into CSAEFNYGYTF.